Sequencing of this T cell receptor beta chain was carried out in a study of cytomegalovirus exposure and HLA in healthy donors. This CDR3 has 14 residues. CDR1 MGHRA and CDR2 YSYEKL come from the germline V gene. V lost 0 bases and J lost 7; bases outside the gene matches: 6. PCR primers comprised 60 Vbeta and 13 Jbeta primers. Profiled with immunoSEQ multiplex PCR; TCRdb holds only in-frame clones, not every one. Among about 160,000 clones listed, approximately 76% were seen once. V and J are TRBV4-1 and TRBJ2-7; the match to TRBD1 covers 7 bases. The sequencing sample was made of PBMCs. The source is a man between 60 and 75 years old in good health and CMV-seronegative. The CDR3 DNA reads as TGCGCCAGCAGCCAAGATTTGACAGGGCGGGAGCAGTACTTC. It yields the protein CASSQDLTGREQYF.